Below are 14 T cell receptor beta chains sequenced from a single sample in a study of siplizumab effects on memory and regulatory T cells. Repertoires were generated with immunoSEQ multiplex PCR, while TCRdb's copy carries only in-frame clones and drops some. The sample comprises roughly 100,000 clones, about 93% of which are singletons, and about 0.32% rests with the top ten. The sequenced sample consisted of CD4+ T cells sorted from blood. The receptors stem from a human donor in good health.

This clone has a single count. The rearrangement links TRBV18 to TRBJ1-1; D not resolved. Germline V CDR1 and CDR2: KGHSH, LQKENI. Trimming stripped 3 bases from V and 6 bases from J, with 14 bases between. The CDR3 has 14 residues. The DNA for the CDR3 is TGTGCCAGCTCACCGTTTACCGGTGCGGCTGAAGCTTTCTTT. Its protein product is CASSPFTGAAEAFF.

This chain connects TRBV5-1 to TRBJ2-7; 9 bases match TRBD1. This CDR3 has 14 amino acids. V lost 0 bases, J lost 5 bases, and 3 bases stayed unmatched. Germline values: CDR1 SGHRS, CDR2 YFSETQ. The CDR3, as DNA: TGCGCCAGCAGCTTGGGACAGGGGGTGGACGAGCAGTACTTC. As protein: CASSLGQGVDEQYF.

The rearrangement uses TRBV5-1 and TRBJ2-3; D remains unclear. Germline values: CDR1 SGHRS, CDR2 YFSETQ. This CDR3 comprises 15 residues. Trimming took 0 bases from V and 4 from J, leaving 12 bases between them. The CDR3 spells CASSLAPPGPDTQYF. Here the CDR3 DNA reads TGCGCCAGCAGCTTGGCACCTCCGGGCCCAGATACGCAGTATTTT.

The V gene is TRBV2, the J gene TRBJ2-3; weak D call: TRBD1 (5 bases). Trimming removed 5 bases from V and 1 base from J, with 10 bases in between. Germline V lookup: CDR1 SNHLY, CDR2 FYNNEI. This CDR3 contains 14 residues. The CDR3 DNA follows: TGTGCCAGCAGTATTCGACAGCGCACAGATACGCAGTATTTT. It yields the protein CASSIRQRTDTQYF.

This clone was counted a few times. The chain joins TRBV10-3 to TRBJ2-7; D gene ambiguous. Germline V lookup: CDR1 ENHRY, CDR2 SYGVKD. There are 12 residues in the CDR3. Trimming stripped 7 bases from V and 0 bases from J, with 7 bases between. The CDR3 loop reads CAIMADSYEQYF. The DNA for the CDR3 is TGTGCCATCATGGCAGACTCCTACGAGCAGTACTTC.

The chain recombines TRBV7-9 with TRBJ1-2; D ambiguous. V was pared by 7 bases and J by 0 bases, with 12 bases between. This CDR3 spans 14 amino acids. The germline V gene has CDR1 SEHNR and CDR2 FQNEAQ (reference sequence). CDR3 loop: CASTAAEANYGYTF. The CDR3 bases are TGTGCCAGCACCGCGGCAGAAGCTAACTATGGCTACACCTTC.

V gene TRBV7-2 combines with J gene TRBJ1-4; D perhaps matches TRBD1 (6 bases). Germline loops: CDR1 SGHTA, CDR2 FQGNSA. Trimming took 0 bases from V and 8 from J, leaving 13 bases between them. CDR3 length: 15 residues. The chain's CDR3 is CASSLAPDSREKLFF. CDR3 DNA sequence: TGTGCCAGCAGCTTAGCCCCGGACAGCAGAGAAAAACTGTTTTTT. Combining the CDR3 with reference TRBV7-2 and TRBJ1-4 gives the whole variable domain GAGVSQSPSNKVTEKGKDVELRCDPISGHTALYWYRQSLGQGLEFLIYFQGNSAPDKSGLPSDRFSAERTGGSVSTLTIQRTQQEDSAVYLCASSLAPDSREKLFFGSGTQLSVL.

This clone occurred a few times. This chain links TRBV7-9 with TRBJ1-2; 7 nucleotides align to TRBD1. The V gene's germline CDR1 is SEHNR and CDR2 FQNEAQ (reference sequence). V lost 5 bases, J lost 4 bases, and 16 bases stayed unmatched. The CDR3 sequence is 17 residues long. The DNA of the CDR3 is TGTGCCAGCAGCATAGGGGGCAGGGCGTCTCGAAGCTATGGCTACACCTTC. It translates to CASSIGGRASRSYGYTF.

The rearrangement links TRBV9 to TRBJ1-2; D is unclear. Germline-derived CDR1 and CDR2 are SGDLS and YYNGEE. V was cut by 0 bases and J by 2 bases, with 11 bases left in between. The CDR3 is made up of 15 amino acids. DNA of the CDR3: TGTGCCAGCAGCGTAGACCCGGGTTCGAACTATGGCTACACCTTC. This encodes CASSVDPGSNYGYTF.

The CDR3 reads CASSYRRGASGYEQYF. The CDR3 DNA is TGTGCCAGCAGTTACCGGAGAGGGGCTAGCGGTTACGAGCAGTACTTC. The chain carries TRBV6-5 and TRBJ2-7, with 7 bases fitting TRBD2. The junction had 11 bases not matched to a gene; V was cut back by 2 bases and J by 4 bases. CDR1 MNHEY and CDR2 SVGAGI come from the germline V gene. The CDR3 covers 16 residues.

The V call is TRBV7-3, the J call TRBJ2-5; D might be TRBD1 or TRBD2, each matching 5 bases. CDR1 and CDR2 from the germline V gene are SGHTA and FQGTGA. The CDR3 spans 13 residues. Between the trimmed V and J ends, which lost 2 bases and 4 bases, there was a span of 8 bases. CDR3 sequence reads: CASSLAGTETQYF. Here the CDR3 DNA reads TGTGCCAGCAGCTTAGCAGGGACAGAGACCCAGTACTTC.

The genes are TRBV7-2 and TRBJ2-2; 10 bases are shared with TRBD1. Per germline, CDR1 SGHTA and CDR2 FQGNSA. The trim removed 5 bases at V and 5 bases at J, leaving 8 bases unmatched. The CDR3 loop spans 16 amino acids. The CDR3 is CASSLTGGAETGELFF. CDR3 bases: TGTGCCAGCAGCCTGACAGGGGGCGCTGAGACCGGGGAGCTGTTTTTT.

This chain's CDR3 is CASSNPGQGSYEQYF. For the CDR3, the DNA is TGTGCCAGCAGCAATCCGGGACAGGGCTCCTACGAGCAGTACTTC. The V gene is TRBV5-8, the J gene TRBJ2-7; 9 bases fit TRBD1. From germline, CDR1 is SGHTS and CDR2 YDEGEE. This CDR3 region has 15 residues. With 4 bases clipped from V and 0 bases from J, the junction kept 5 bases outside the gene matches.

The chain has TRBV11-3 and TRBJ2-1; 7 bases are a match to TRBD1. The V segment lost 5 bases and the J segment 7 bases; nucleotides outside the gene matches: 11. The CDR3 is 15 amino acids. Germline lookup yields CDR1 SGHNT and CDR2 YENEEA. For the CDR3, the DNA is TGTGCCAGCAGCAAGGGACAGCTTGAGGGTAATGAGCAGTTCTTC. Translation gives CASSKGQLEGNEQFF.